The 21 T cell receptor beta chains below were found in one sample sequenced in a study of T-cell memory formation after mild COVID-19. TCRdb redid the calling of the 5' RACE reads with MiXCR, one entry per CDR3 protein. The sample records 150,000 to 200,000 distinct CDR3 sequences, under 20% being singletons. The sample consisted of PBMCs or a T cell subset sorted from them (not recorded which). Receptors originate from a man aged 18-30 years who had mild COVID-19 (a few samples of this study predate the infection). Cell type and time point are not known.

This chain connects TRBV27 to TRBJ2-7; tentatively, D is TRBD1 (6 bases). Germline loops: CDR1 MNHEY, CDR2 SMNVEV (reference sequence). The CDR3 length is 14 residues. V was shortened by 5 bases and J by 5 bases, with 16 bases between the two germline ends. CDR3 amino acids: CASSPRTVCHEQYV. The CDR3 nucleotides read TGTGCCAGCAGTCCCAGGACAGTCTGCCACGAGCAGTACGTC.

The chain links TRBV9 to TRBJ2-2; tentatively, D is TRBD2 (6 bases). The CDR3 runs 15 residues. The V gene's germline CDR1 is SGDLS and CDR2 YYNGEE. Trimming stripped 4 bases from V and 5 bases from J, with 15 bases between. CDR3 amino acids: CASSSTRGGTGELFF. The CDR3 nucleotides are TGTGCCAGCAGCTCCACCCGTGGGGGGACCGGGGAGCTGTTTTTT. Using reference TRBV9 and TRBJ2-2 for the parts outside the CDR3, the full variable domain is DSGVTQTPKHLITATGQRVTLRCSPRSGDLSVYWYQQSLDQGLQFLIQYYNGEERAKGNILERFSAQQFPDLHSELNLSSLELGDSALYFCASSSTRGGTGELFFGEGSRLTVL.

This clonotype was seen only a few times. The rearrangement uses TRBV7-2 and TRBJ1-2; D call uncertain. Germline V CDR1 and CDR2: SGHTA, FQGNSA. This CDR3 has 12 residues. The V end was cut by 4 bases, the J end by 7 bases, with 10 bases between. The CDR3 reads CASSSQVSGYTF. DNA of the CDR3: TGTGCCAGCAGCTCCCAAGTTAGTGGCTACACCTTC.

The rearrangement joins TRBV12-3 or TRBV12-4 to TRBJ1-2; no definite D call. The CDR3 consists of 15 residues. V dropped 0 bases and J dropped 8 bases, with 16 bases sitting between them. CDR3 nucleotide sequence: TGTGCCAGCAGTTTAGCGAATGTAGGGAGAACCGGCTACACCTTC. This encodes CASSLANVGRTGYTF.

In this sample, this clonotype turned up a few times. This chain connects TRBV6-1 to TRBJ1-6; tentatively, D is TRBD1 (5 bases). V was clipped by 2 bases and J by 2 bases, with 7 bases between them. CDR3 length equals 15 residues. CDR1 and CDR2 from the germline V gene are MNHNS and SASEGT. The CDR3 protein is CASSERGAYNSPLHF. The CDR3 DNA reads TGTGCCAGCAGTGAAAGGGGTGCCTATAATTCACCCCTCCACTTT.

This clonotype has just a few counts. The chain employs TRBV28 and TRBJ1-4, with D uncertain. Germline V gene lookup returns CDR1 MDHEN and CDR2 SYDVKM. V lost 0 bases, J lost 8 bases, and 19 bases lay in between. This CDR3 contains 17 residues. The CDR3 region has the DNA TGTGCCAGCAGTTTATGGAATCCCTCCCCCGACCGCGAAAAACTGTTTTTT. This gives the protein CASSLWNPSPDREKLFF.

This chain connects TRBV5-1 to TRBJ2-3, with D possibly matching TRBD1 (6 bases). The V gene's germline CDR1 is SGHRS and CDR2 YFSETQ. CDR3 length: 14 amino acids. V lost 7 bases to trimming and J lost 1 base, with 13 bases between them. In nucleotides, the CDR3 is TGCGCCAGCCGTGGACAGACCCGCACAGATACGCAGTATTTT. Encoded protein: CASRGQTRTDTQYF.

V is TRBV3-1 and J is TRBJ2-4; 7 bases align to TRBD1. There are 14 residues in the CDR3. V lost 3 bases and J lost 7; bases outside the gene matches: 6. CDR1 LGHDT and CDR2 YNNKEL come from the germline V gene (reference sequence). In DNA, the CDR3 is TGTGCCAGCAGCCACTCAGGGGGTTCGAACATTCAGTACTTC. Translated, it gives CASSHSGGSNIQYF. Supplemented by reference TRBV3-1 and TRBJ2-4, the full variable domain reads DTAVSQTPKYLVTQMGNDKSIKCEQNLGHDTMYWYKQDSKKFLKIMFSYNNKELIINETVPNRFSPKSPDKAHLNLHINSLELGDSAVYFCASSHSGGSNIQYFGAGTRLSVL.

A few counts support this clonotype. The V and J genes are TRBV6-5 and TRBJ2-2; D might be TRBD1 (6 bases). Trimming took 5 bases from V and 4 from J, leaving 17 bases between them. Per germline, CDR1 MNHEY and CDR2 SVGAGI. The CDR3 consists of 16 residues. The CDR3 spells CASSPTGKSSTGELFF. The CDR3 bases are TGTGCCAGCAGTCCCACAGGGAAAAGTAGCACCGGGGAGCTGTTTTTT.

J is TRBJ2-6 and V is TRBV12-3 or TRBV12-4; D call uncertain. The CDR3 has 15 residues. V lost 5 bases, J lost 0 bases, and 8 bases lay in between. In nucleotides, the CDR3 is TGTGCCAGCAGTCCTGTCAACTCTGGGGCCAACGTCCTGACTTTC. It encodes CASSPVNSGANVLTF.

The CDR3 spells CASSLGLVTNYGYTF. The CDR3 nucleotides read TGTGCCAGCAGCTTAGGATTGGTGACCAACTATGGCTACACCTTC. V gene TRBV7-2 combines with J gene TRBJ1-2; D remains ambiguous. There are 15 residues in the CDR3. Germline CDR1 SGHTA, CDR2 FQGNSA. Trimming took off 1 base at V and 2 bases at J, with 11 bases between the two ends.

The CDR3 nucleotides are TGTGCCAGCAGCCAAGTCGGGGGCCTTTCGAACACCGGGGAGCTGTTTTTT. Its protein product is CASSQVGGLSNTGELFF. The chain combines TRBV14 with TRBJ2-2; D possibly uses TRBD1 or TRBD2 (6 bases each). The germline CDR1 and CDR2 sequences are SGHDN and FVKESK. V lost 1 base to trimming and J lost 0 bases, with 12 bases between them. This CDR3 has 17 residues.

This clonotype was seen ten or more times. The rearrangement joins TRBV7-9 to TRBJ2-3; D is unresolved. Trimming stripped 2 bases from V and 4 bases from J, with 4 bases between. The CDR3 length is 12 residues. Germline V gene data show CDR1 as SEHNR and CDR2 as FQNEAQ (reference sequence). The CDR3 nucleotides are TGTGCCAGCAGCTTAACGGCAGATACGCAGTATTTT. Its protein is CASSLTADTQYF.

The gene calls are TRBV10-3 and TRBJ2-1, with D perhaps being TRBD1 or TRBD2 (6 bases each). This CDR3 is 16 amino acids long. CDR1 and CDR2 (germline): ENHRY, SYGVKD. Trimming pared 0 bases from V and 1 base from J, leaving 10 bases between. The DNA of the CDR3 is TGTGCCATCAGTGAGTCTAAAGGGGGGTCCTACAATGAGCAGTTCTTC. It specifies CAISESKGGSYNEQFF.

The gene calls are TRBV12-3 or TRBV12-4 and TRBJ2-3; D not resolved. Trimming cost V 1 base and J 5 bases, with 10 bases left between them. The CDR3 runs 14 residues. CDR3 in amino acids: CASSLDPDGDTQYF. The CDR3 bases are TGTGCCAGCAGTTTAGACCCGGATGGAGATACGCAGTATTTT.

This clonotype occurred a few times. V is TRBV7-2 and J is TRBJ1-1; D might be TRBD1 (5 bases). V lost 5 bases and J 2 bases, leaving 15 bases between the germline ends. The germline V gene has CDR1 SGHTA and CDR2 FQGNSA. The CDR3 consists of 15 residues. CDR3 in amino acids: CASSLSAQGNTEAFF. CDR3 nucleotide sequence: TGTGCCAGCAGCCTCTCCGCGCAGGGAAACACTGAAGCTTTCTTT.

CDR3 protein: CASSGTLAGGRADTQYF. The CDR3 DNA reads as TGTGCCAGCAGCGGAACACTAGCGGGGGGGCGGGCAGATACGCAGTATTTT. The V gene is TRBV11-2, the J gene TRBJ2-3, with TRBD2 identical over 13 bases. Germline values: CDR1 SGHAT, CDR2 FQNNGV. There are 17 residues in the CDR3. Trimming took 5 bases from V and 4 from J; bases not matched to a gene: 9.

This clonotype was observed at least ten times. The genes are TRBV7-2 and TRBJ1-3, with a possible D match to TRBD1 (5 bases). The CDR3 is 16 amino acids. V lost 1 base, J lost 3 bases, and 13 bases lay in between. Per germline, CDR1 SGHTA and CDR2 FQGNSA. The CDR3 DNA follows: TGTGCCAGCAGCTTAGGGGGGGGTGCCCTTGGAAACACCATATATTTT. Protein product: CASSLGGGALGNTIYF.

This clonotype was seen repeatedly, ten times or more. The chain recombines TRBV2 with TRBJ2-1; D could derive from TRBD1 or TRBD2 (5 bases each). V lost 6 bases, J lost 14 bases, and 17 bases lay in between. CDR1 SNHLY and CDR2 FYNNEI come from the germline V gene. The CDR3 length is 12 residues. The CDR3 sequence is CASSLRQGEEFF. In DNA form, the CDR3 reads TGTGCCAGCAGCCTCCGGCAGGGAGAGGAGTTCTTC.

The chain is built from TRBV7-6 and TRBJ2-7; the D gene is possibly TRBD2 (6 bases). Trimming took 5 bases from V and 2 from J, leaving 13 bases between them. Germline CDR1 reads SGHVS; CDR2 reads FNYEAQ. The CDR3 has 14 amino acids. CDR3 nucleotide sequence: TGTGCCAGCAGCCCGGGACTGACACCCTACGAGCAGTACGTC. This codes for CASSPGLTPYEQYV.

V usage is TRBV15 and J usage is TRBJ2-3, with 10 bases matching TRBD2. Trimming removed 0 bases from V and 5 bases from J; junction bases left unmatched: 8. CDR3 length: 17 residues. Germline lookup yields CDR1 LNHNV and CDR2 YYDKDF (reference sequence). CDR3 residues: CATSRDRAGGPGDTQYF. The CDR3 nucleotides are TGTGCCACCAGCAGAGATAGAGCGGGGGGGCCGGGAGATACGCAGTATTTT.